A single sample is the source of the 15 T cell receptor beta chains below, sequenced in a study of cytomegalovirus exposure and HLA in healthy donors. The data were produced by immunoSEQ multiplex PCR, yet TCRdb's version contains in-frame clones alone and is incomplete. The sample contains around 180,000 clones, roughly 88% of which appear only once. Specimen: PBMCs. These receptors were collected from a woman in her late teens or twenties in good health and CMV-seronegative.

The chain links TRBV7-9 to TRBJ2-3; D ambiguous. Trimming removed 4 bases at V and 0 bases at J, with 14 bases between. Germline V gene data show CDR1 as SEHNR and CDR2 as FQNEAQ (reference sequence). The CDR3 sequence is 16 residues long. The CDR3 is CASSSLTMTSTDTQYF. CDR3 sequence (DNA): TGTGCCAGCAGCTCCCTCACAATGACTAGCACAGATACGCAGTATTTT. The full variable domain, with the rest looked up from reference TRBV7-9 and TRBJ2-3, is DTGVSQNPRHKITKRGQNVTFRCDPISEHNRLYWYRQTLGQGPEFLTYFQNEAQLEKSRLLSDRFSAERPKGSFSTLEIQRTEQGDSAMYLCASSSLTMTSTDTQYFGPGTRLTVL.

This clone was found once. The chain links TRBV2 to TRBJ1-1; D might be TRBD1 (5 bases). V lost 10 bases and J 1 base, leaving 13 bases between the germline ends. The germline CDR1 and CDR2 sequences are SNHLY and FYNNEI. The CDR3 totals 13 residues. CDR3 sequence: CATYADRNTEAFF. DNA of the CDR3: TGTGCCACGTACGCCGACAGGAACACTGAAGCTTTCTTT. The whole variable domain, filled in from reference TRBV2 and TRBJ1-1, reads EPEVTQTPSHQVTQMGQEVILRCVPISNHLYFYWYRQILGQKVEFLVSFYNNEISEKSEIFDDQFSVERPDGSNFTLKIRSTKLEDSAMYFCATYADRNTEAFFGQGTRLTVV.

This sequence joins TRBV5-4 and TRBJ2-2, with 11 bases that match TRBD2. The CDR3 sequence is 15 residues long. Per germline, CDR1 SGHNT and CDR2 YYREEE (reference sequence). V shed 9 bases, J shed 6 bases, and the junction held 10 bases outside the gene matches. Here the CDR3 reads CATPIAGGPAGELFF. The CDR3 coding sequence is TGTGCCACACCGATAGCGGGAGGGCCTGCCGGGGAGCTGTTTTTT. Together with reference TRBV5-4 and TRBJ2-2, the CDR3 gives the full variable domain: ETGVTQSPTHLIKTRGQQVTLRCSSQSGHNTVSWYQQALGQGPQFIFQYYREEENGRGNFPPRFSGLQFPNYSSELNVNALELDDSALYLCATPIAGGPAGELFFGEGSRLTVL.

J is TRBJ2-1 and V is TRBV11-2, with 9 bases identical to TRBD1. The CDR3 extends over 15 amino acids. The germline V gene has CDR1 SGHAT and CDR2 FQNNGV. V shed 3 bases and J 6 bases; nucleotides not matched to a gene: 6. CDR3 coding DNA: TGTGCCAGCAGCTTCGGGGACAGGGCGATCAATGAGCAGTTCTTC. This codes for CASSFGDRAINEQFF.

The V gene is TRBV7-9, the J gene TRBJ1-2; TRBD1 is a possible D gene (5 bases). Germline V lookup: CDR1 SEHNR, CDR2 FQNEAQ (reference sequence). V dropped 5 bases and J dropped 5 bases, with 15 bases sitting between them. The CDR3 is made up of 14 amino acids. CDR3 loop: CASSDFTGGYGYTF. CDR3 sequence (DNA): TGTGCCAGCAGCGACTTTACTGGGGGGTATGGCTACACCTTC. The full variable domain, completed using reference TRBV7-9 and TRBJ1-2, is DTGVSQNPRHKITKRGQNVTFRCDPISEHNRLYWYRQTLGQGPEFLTYFQNEAQLEKSRLLSDRFSAERPKGSFSTLEIQRTEQGDSAMYLCASSDFTGGYGYTFGSGTRLTVV.

This rearrangement joins TRBV5-4 to TRBJ1-1; possible D gene TRBD1, 6 bases. CDR3 length: 15 amino acids. V shed 3 bases and J shed 5 bases, with 17 bases lying between them. Germline V CDR1 and CDR2: SGHNT, YYREEE (reference sequence). CDR3 protein: CASSWGPGAGTEAFF. CDR3 DNA: TGTGCCAGCAGCTGGGGCCCAGGGGCTGGGACTGAAGCTTTCTTT.

The genes are TRBV7-2 and TRBJ1-3; D not certain. The CDR3 consists of 14 residues. Germline assignment: CDR1 SGHTA and CDR2 FQGNSA. V lost 1 base and J 4 bases, leaving 8 bases between the germline ends. DNA for the CDR3: TGTGCCAGCAGCTTAGGCCAGAAAGGAAACACCATATATTTT. Translated, it gives CASSLGQKGNTIYF.

Details on this clone: At one end the junction does not follow the germline gene, possibly because of a read error. V is TRBV11-3 and J is TRBJ2-7; TRBD2 matches 11 bases. This CDR3 is 12 amino acids long. Germline CDR1 and CDR2: SGHNT and YENEEA. The DNA of the CDR3 is TGTGCCAGCAGTTTAGCGGGAGGGCCTCAGTACTTC. Its protein product is CASSLAGGPQYF.

The chain is built from TRBV28 and TRBJ1-2, with 8 bases that match TRBD1. The V and J ends lost 4 bases and 12 bases, in that order; junction bases with no gene match: 16. The CDR3 extends over 15 amino acids. The germline gives CDR1 MDHEN, CDR2 SYDVKM. The CDR3 loop reads CASSSFPRTGLGNTF. Written as DNA, the CDR3 is TGTGCCAGCAGTTCCTTTCCACGGACAGGGTTAGGGAACACCTTC.

V gene TRBV28 combines with J gene TRBJ2-7; TRBD1 matches 8 bases. Germline V lookup: CDR1 MDHEN, CDR2 SYDVKM. J lost 13 bases, V lost 5 bases, and 19 bases had no gene match. The CDR3 consists of 15 residues. CDR3 sequence: CASSTPQDRAARRYF. As DNA, the CDR3 is TGTGCCAGCAGTACCCCTCAGGACAGGGCCGCGCGTAGATACTTC.

The chain uses TRBV5-1 and TRBJ2-3; 9 nucleotides match TRBD2. Per germline, CDR1 SGHRS and CDR2 YFSETQ. This CDR3 spans 19 amino acids. Trimming removed 4 bases from V and 0 bases from J; junction bases left unmatched: 15. The CDR3 loop is CASSPRKRGAPASTDTQYF. The CDR3 DNA follows: TGCGCCAGCAGCCCCCGGAAGCGGGGGGCCCCTGCTAGCACAGATACGCAGTATTTT.

The sample holds a few counts of this clone. This rearrangement joins TRBV9 to TRBJ1-2, with D tentatively TRBD1 (6 bases). Trimming pared 5 bases from V and 8 bases from J, leaving 19 bases between. CDR1 SGDLS and CDR2 YYNGEE come from the germline V gene. The CDR3 spans 14 residues. The DNA of the CDR3 is TGTGCCAGCAGAACAGGGTTTGGGAGCGGCGGCTACACCTTC. It yields the protein CASRTGFGSGGYTF.

The chain carries TRBV27 and TRBJ1-2, with TRBD1 matching over 10 bases. The CDR3 spans 13 residues. Germline V lookup: CDR1 MNHEY, CDR2 SMNVEV (reference sequence). Unmatched junction bases numbered 9, after V lost 10 bases and J lost 7 bases. The CDR3 loop is CATTTGGSFGYTF. In DNA, the CDR3 is TGTGCCACAACGACAGGGGGCTCCTTTGGCTACACCTTC.

This chain uses TRBV18 with TRBJ2-7, with 7 nucleotides matching TRBD2. This CDR3 has 13 residues. V shed 2 bases, J shed 5 bases, and the junction held 3 bases outside the gene matches. In germline, CDR1 is KGHSH, CDR2 LQKENI. The CDR3 loop is CASSPTSDHEQYF. The CDR3, as DNA: TGTGCCAGCTCACCAACTAGCGATCACGAGCAGTACTTC.

This clone was observed many times. This rearrangement joins TRBV5-6 to TRBJ1-1; 11 positions agree with TRBD1. Germline V CDR1 and CDR2: SGHDT, YYEEEE. The CDR3 contains 14 residues. Trimming at V came to 4 bases and at J to 4 bases, leaving 3 bases not matched to a gene. The CDR3 region has the DNA TGTGCCAGCAGCCCCGGGACAGGGGGCACTGAAGCTTTCTTT. Translation: CASSPGTGGTEAFF. Variable domain in full (rest from reference TRBV5-6 and TRBJ1-1): DAGVTQSPTHLIKTRGQQVTLRCSPKSGHDTVSWYQQALGQGPQFIFQYYEEEERQRGNFPDRFSGHQFPNYSSELNVNALLLGDSALYLCASSPGTGGTEAFFGQGTRLTVV.